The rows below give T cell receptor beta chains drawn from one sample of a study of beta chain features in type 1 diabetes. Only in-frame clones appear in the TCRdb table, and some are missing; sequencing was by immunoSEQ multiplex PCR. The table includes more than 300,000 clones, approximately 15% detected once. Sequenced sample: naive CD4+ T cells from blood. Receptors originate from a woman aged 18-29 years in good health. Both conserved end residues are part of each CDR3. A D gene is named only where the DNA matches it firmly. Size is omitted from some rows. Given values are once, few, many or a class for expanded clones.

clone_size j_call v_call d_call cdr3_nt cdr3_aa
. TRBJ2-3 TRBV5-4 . TGTGCCAGCAGCTACACAGGCCGCACAGATACGCAGTATTTT CASSYTGRTDTQYF
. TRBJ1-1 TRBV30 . TGTGCCTGGAGAAATAACGAGTACACTGAAGCTTTCTTT CAWRNNEYTEAFF
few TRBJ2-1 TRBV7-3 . TGTGCCAGCAGCCATCCCTACAATGAGCAGTTCTTC CASSHPYNEQFF
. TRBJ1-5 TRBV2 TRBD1 TGTGCCAGCAGTGATCAGGGGGCGAGCAATCAGCCCCAGCATTTT CASSDQGASNQPQHF
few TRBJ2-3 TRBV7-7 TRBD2 TGTGCTAGCAGCTTGGAAGGCGGGAGGAGTACAGATACGCAGTATTTT CASSLEGGRSTDTQYF
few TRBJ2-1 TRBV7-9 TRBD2 TGTGCCAGCAGCAGTCTAGCGGGAGGTCGGAATGAGCAGTTCTTC CASSSLAGGRNEQFF
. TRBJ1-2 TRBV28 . TGTGCCAGCCGACAGGACCCTACGGGAGGCTACACCTTC CASRQDPTGGYTF
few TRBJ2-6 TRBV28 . TGTGCCAGCAGTTTGTTCCTCTCTGGGGCCAACGTCCTGACTTTC CASSLFLSGANVLTF
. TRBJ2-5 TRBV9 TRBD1 TGTGCCAGCAGCGTAGAGGGACAGTCGGGAGAGACCCAGTACTTC CASSVEGQSGETQYF
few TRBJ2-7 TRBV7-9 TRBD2 TGTGCCAGCAGCCCCATCAGCGGGAGGGCCGGAGAGCAGTACTTC CASSPISGRAGEQYF